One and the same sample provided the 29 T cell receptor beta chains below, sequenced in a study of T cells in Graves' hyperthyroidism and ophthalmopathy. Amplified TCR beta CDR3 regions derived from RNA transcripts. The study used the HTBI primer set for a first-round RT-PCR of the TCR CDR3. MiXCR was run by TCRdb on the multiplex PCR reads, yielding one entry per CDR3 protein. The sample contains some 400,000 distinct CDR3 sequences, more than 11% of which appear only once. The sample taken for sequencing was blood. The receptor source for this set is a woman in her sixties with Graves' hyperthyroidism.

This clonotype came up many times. The DNA for the CDR3 is TGTGCCAGCAGTTCGATTCGGCGGGAGACCCAGTACTTC. This gives the protein CASSSIRRETQYF. The rearrangement joins TRBV12-3 or TRBV12-4 to TRBJ2-5; no firm D call. The CDR3 covers 13 residues. V lost 4 bases and J 5 bases, leaving 11 bases between the germline ends.

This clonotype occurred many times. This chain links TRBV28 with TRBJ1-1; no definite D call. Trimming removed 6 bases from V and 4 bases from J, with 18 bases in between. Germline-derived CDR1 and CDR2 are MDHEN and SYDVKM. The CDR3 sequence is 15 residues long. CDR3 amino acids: CASRSEGYSGTEAFF. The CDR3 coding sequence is TGTGCCAGCAGGTCTGAAGGGTACTCGGGCACTGAAGCTTTCTTT.

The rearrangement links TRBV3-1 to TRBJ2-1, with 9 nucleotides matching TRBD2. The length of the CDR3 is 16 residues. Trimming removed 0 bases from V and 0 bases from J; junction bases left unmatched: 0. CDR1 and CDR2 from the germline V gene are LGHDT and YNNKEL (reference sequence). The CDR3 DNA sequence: TGTGCCAGCAGCCAAGATAGCGGGAGCTCCTACAATGAGCAGTTCTTC. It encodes CASSQDSGSSYNEQFF.

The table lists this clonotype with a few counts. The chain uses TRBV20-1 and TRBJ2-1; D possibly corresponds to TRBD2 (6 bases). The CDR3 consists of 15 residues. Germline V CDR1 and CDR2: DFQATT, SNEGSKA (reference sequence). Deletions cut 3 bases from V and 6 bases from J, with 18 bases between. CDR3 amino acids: CSARLRETQFNEQFF. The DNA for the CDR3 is TGCAGTGCTAGGCTACGGGAGACACAATTCAATGAGCAGTTCTTC.

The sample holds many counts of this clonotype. The DNA for the CDR3 is TGTGCCAGCAGAATGGACAGGGGGTGGGACACTGAAGCTTTCTTT. Encoded protein: CASRMDRGWDTEAFF. The gene calls are TRBV3-1 and TRBJ1-1; 10 bases match TRBD1. Unmatched junction bases numbered 7, after V lost 6 bases and J lost 3 bases. From germline, CDR1 is LGHDT and CDR2 YNNKEL (reference sequence). This CDR3 contains 15 residues.

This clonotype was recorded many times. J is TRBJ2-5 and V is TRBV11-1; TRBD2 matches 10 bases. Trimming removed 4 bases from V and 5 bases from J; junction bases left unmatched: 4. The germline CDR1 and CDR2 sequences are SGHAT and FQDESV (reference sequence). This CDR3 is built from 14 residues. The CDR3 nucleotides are TGTGCCAGCAGCTACGCTAGCGGGAGTGAGACCCAGTACTTC. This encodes CASSYASGSETQYF.

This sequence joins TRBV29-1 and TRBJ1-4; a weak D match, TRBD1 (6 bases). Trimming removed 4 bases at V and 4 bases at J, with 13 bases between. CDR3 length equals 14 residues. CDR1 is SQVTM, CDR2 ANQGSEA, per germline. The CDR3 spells CSVAQGSGNEKLFF. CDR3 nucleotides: TGCAGCGTTGCCCAGGGGTCGGGTAATGAAAAACTGTTTTTT.

CDR3: CASSPPQLAGANEQFF. As DNA, the CDR3 is TGTGCCAGCTCACCACCCCAGCTAGCGGGAGCGAATGAGCAGTTCTTC. This chain uses TRBV18 with TRBJ2-1; 10 bases align to TRBD2. Looked up from germline, CDR1 is KGHSH and CDR2 is LQKENI. V lost 0 bases and J lost 7; bases outside the gene matches: 6. The CDR3 is 16 amino acids.

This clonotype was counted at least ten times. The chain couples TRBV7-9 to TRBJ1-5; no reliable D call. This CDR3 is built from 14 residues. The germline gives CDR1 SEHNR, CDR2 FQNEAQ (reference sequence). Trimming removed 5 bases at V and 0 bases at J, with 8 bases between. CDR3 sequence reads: CASSPAYSNQPQHF. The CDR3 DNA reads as TGTGCCAGCAGCCCGGCTTATAGCAATCAGCCCCAGCATTTT.

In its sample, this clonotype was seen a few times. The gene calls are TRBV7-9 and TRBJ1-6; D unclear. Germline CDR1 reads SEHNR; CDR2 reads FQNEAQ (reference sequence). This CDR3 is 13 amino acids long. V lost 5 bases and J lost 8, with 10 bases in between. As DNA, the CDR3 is TGTGCCAGCAGCGTATCCATTGATTCACCCCTCCACTTT. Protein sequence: CASSVSIDSPLHF.

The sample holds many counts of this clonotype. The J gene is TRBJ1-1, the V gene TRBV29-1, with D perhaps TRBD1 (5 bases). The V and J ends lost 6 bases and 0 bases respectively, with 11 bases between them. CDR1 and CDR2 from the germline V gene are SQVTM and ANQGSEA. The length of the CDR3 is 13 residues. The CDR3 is CSVSETVNTEAFF. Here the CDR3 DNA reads TGCAGCGTCTCGGAGACAGTGAACACTGAAGCTTTCTTT. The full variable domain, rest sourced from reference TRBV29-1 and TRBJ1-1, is SAVISQKPSRDICQRGTSLTIQCQVDSQVTMMFWYRQQPGQSLTLIATANQGSEATYESGFVIDKFPISRPNLTFSTLTVSNMSPEDSSIYLCSVSETVNTEAFFGQGTRLTVV.

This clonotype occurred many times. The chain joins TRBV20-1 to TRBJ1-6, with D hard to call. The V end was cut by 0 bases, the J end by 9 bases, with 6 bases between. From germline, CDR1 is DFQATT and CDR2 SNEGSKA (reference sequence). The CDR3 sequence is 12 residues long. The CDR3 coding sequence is TGCAGTGCTAGAGACCGGGGTTCACCCCTCCACTTT. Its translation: CSARDRGSPLHF.

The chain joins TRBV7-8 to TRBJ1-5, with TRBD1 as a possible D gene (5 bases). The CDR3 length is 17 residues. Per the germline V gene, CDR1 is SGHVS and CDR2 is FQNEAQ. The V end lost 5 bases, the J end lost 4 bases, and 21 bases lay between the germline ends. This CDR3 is CASSPGAAAGGNQPQHF. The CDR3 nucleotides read TGTGCCAGCAGCCCGGGCGCGGCCGCGGGGGGTAATCAGCCCCAGCATTTT. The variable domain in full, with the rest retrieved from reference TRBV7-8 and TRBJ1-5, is GAGVSQSPRYKVAKRGQDVALRCDPISGHVSLFWYQQALGQGPEFLTYFQNEAQLDKSGLPSDRFFAERPEGSVSTLKIQRTQQEDSAVYLCASSPGAAAGGNQPQHFGDGTRLSIL.

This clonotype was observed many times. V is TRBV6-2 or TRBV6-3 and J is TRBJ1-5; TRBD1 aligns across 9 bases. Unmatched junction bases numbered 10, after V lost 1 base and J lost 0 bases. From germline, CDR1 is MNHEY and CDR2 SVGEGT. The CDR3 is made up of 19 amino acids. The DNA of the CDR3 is TGTGCCAGCAGTTACTTGAGGGGGACAGGGAGGAATAGCAATCAGCCCCAGCATTTT. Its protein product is CASSYLRGTGRNSNQPQHF.

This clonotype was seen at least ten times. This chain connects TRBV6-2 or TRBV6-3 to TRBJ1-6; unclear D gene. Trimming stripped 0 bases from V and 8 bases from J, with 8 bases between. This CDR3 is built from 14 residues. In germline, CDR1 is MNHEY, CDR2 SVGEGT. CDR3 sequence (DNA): TGTGCCAGCAGTTACTCTGGCGGCTATTCACCCCTCCACTTT. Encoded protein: CASSYSGGYSPLHF.

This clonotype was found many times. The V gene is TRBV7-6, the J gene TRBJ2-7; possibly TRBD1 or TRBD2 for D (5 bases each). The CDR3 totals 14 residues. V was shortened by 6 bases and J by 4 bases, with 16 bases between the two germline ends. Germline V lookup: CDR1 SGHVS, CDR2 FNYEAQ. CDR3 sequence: CASSRDSRDYEQYF. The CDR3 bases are TGTGCCAGCAGTCGGGATTCCAGGGATTACGAGCAGTACTTC.

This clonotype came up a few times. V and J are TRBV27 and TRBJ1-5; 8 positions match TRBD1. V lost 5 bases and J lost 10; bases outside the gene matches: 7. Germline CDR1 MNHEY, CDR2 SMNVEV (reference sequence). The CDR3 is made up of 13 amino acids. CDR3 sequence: CASSQRTGGPQHF. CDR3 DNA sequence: TGTGCCAGCAGTCAGAGAACAGGGGGTCCCCAGCATTTT.

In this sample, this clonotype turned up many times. Written as DNA, the CDR3 is TGTGCCAGCAGCCAACCAACCCGCTCTAGGGGGGGCGCGGACACTGAAGCTTTCTTT. Translation: CASSQPTRSRGGADTEAFF. The chain combines TRBV7-9 with TRBJ1-1; a weak D match, TRBD1 (6 bases). This CDR3 has 19 amino acids. V was trimmed by 5 bases and J by 3 bases, leaving 28 bases between them. The germline V gene has CDR1 SEHNR and CDR2 FQNEAQ (reference sequence). Variable domain in full (rest from reference TRBV7-9 and TRBJ1-1): DTGVSQNPRHKITKRGQNVTFRCDPISEHNRLYWYRQTLGQGPEFLTYFQNEAQLEKSRLLSDRFSAERPKGSFSTLEIQRTEQGDSAMYLCASSQPTRSRGGADTEAFFGQGTRLTVV.

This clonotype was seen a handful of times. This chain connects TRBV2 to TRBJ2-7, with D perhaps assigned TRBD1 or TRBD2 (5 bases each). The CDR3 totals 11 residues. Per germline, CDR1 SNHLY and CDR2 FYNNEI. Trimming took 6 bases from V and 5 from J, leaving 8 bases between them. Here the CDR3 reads CASRGPDEQYF. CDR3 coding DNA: TGTGCCAGCAGGGGACCGGACGAGCAGTACTTC.

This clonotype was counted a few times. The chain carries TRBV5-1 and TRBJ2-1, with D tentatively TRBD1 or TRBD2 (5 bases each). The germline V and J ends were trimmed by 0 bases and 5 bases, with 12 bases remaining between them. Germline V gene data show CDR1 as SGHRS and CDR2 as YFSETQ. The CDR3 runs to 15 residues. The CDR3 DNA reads TGCGCCAGCAGCTTGGGGGGCCTGGGGGACAATGAGCAGTTCTTC. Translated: CASSLGGLGDNEQFF.

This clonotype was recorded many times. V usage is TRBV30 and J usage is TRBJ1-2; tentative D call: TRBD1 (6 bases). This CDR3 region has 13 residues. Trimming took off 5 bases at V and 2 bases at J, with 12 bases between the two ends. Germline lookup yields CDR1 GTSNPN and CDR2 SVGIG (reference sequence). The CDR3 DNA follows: TGTGCCTGGGGTACGGACAGCAACTATGGCTACACCTTC. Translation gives CAWGTDSNYGYTF.

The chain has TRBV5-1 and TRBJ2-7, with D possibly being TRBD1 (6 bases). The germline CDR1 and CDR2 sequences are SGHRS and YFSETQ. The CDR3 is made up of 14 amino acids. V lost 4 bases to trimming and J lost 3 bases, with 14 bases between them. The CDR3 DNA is TGCGCCAGCAGCCTCCGGGACACCTACTACGAGCAGTACTTC. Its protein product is CASSLRDTYYEQYF.

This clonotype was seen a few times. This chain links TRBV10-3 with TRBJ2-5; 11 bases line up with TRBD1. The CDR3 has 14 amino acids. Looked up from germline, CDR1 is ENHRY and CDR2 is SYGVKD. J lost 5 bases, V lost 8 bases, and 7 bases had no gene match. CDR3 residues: CAIRGQGVTETQYF. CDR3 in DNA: TGTGCCATCCGGGGACAGGGGGTCACGGAGACCCAGTACTTC.

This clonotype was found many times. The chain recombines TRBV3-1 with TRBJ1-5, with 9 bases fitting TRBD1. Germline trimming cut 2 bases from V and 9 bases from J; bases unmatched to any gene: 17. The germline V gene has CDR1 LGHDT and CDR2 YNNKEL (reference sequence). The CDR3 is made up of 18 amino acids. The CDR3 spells CASSQLKVSQGAGWPQHF. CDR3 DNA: TGTGCCAGCAGCCAACTCAAGGTGTCACAGGGGGCAGGTTGGCCCCAGCATTTT. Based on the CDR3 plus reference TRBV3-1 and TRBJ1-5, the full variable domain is DTAVSQTPKYLVTQMGNDKSIKCEQNLGHDTMYWYKQDSKKFLKIMFSYNNKELIINETVPNRFSPKSPDKAHLNLHINSLELGDSAVYFCASSQLKVSQGAGWPQHFGDGTRLSIL.

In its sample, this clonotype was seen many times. The CDR3 bases are TGTGCCAGCAGTCCCTCGAACCGGGGGGGATCGGAGCAGTACTTC. Amino acids: CASSPSNRGGSEQYF. The V and J genes are TRBV28 and TRBJ2-7; 8 nucleotides line up with TRBD2. Germline V gene lookup returns CDR1 MDHEN and CDR2 SYDVKM. This CDR3 has 15 residues. Trimming cost V 5 bases and J 7 bases; bases outside gene matches: 13.

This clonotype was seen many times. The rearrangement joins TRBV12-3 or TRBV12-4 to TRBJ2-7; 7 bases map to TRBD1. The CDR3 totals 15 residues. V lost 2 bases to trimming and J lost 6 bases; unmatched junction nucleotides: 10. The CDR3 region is CASSLPHGTVREQYF. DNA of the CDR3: TGTGCCAGCAGTTTACCCCACGGGACAGTTCGCGAGCAGTACTTC.

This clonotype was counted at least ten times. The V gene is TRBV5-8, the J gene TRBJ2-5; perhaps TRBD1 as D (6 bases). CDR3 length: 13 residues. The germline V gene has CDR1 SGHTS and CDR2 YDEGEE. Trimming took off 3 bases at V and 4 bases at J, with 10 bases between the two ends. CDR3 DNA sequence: TGTGCCAGCAGCTGGGACATTGGAGAGACCCAGTACTTC. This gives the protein CASSWDIGETQYF. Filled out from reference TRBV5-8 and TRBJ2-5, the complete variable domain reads EAGVTQSPTHLIKTRGQQATLRCSPISGHTSVYWYQQALGLGLQFLLWYDEGEERNRGNFPPRFSGRQFPNYSSELNVNALELEDSALYLCASSWDIGETQYFGPGTRLLVL.

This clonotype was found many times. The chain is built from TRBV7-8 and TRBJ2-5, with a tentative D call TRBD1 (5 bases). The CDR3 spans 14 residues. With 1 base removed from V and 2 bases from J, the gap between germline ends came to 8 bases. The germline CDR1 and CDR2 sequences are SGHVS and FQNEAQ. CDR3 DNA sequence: TGTGCCAGCAGCTTAGAAGGGGCTCAAGAGACCCAGTACTTC. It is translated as CASSLEGAQETQYF.

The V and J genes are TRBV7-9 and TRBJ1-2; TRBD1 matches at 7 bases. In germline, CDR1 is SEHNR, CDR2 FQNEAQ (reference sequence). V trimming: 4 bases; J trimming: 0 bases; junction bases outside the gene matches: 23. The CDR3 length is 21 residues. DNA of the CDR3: TGTGCCAGCAGCTCCCTTAGTTTTTGGGACAGAGGGCGTTTAGCTAACTATGGCTACACCTTC. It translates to CASSSLSFWDRGRLANYGYTF.